This TCR beta chain derives from a study of response to subunit inactivated influenza vaccine. Each CDR3 protein gets one entry after TCRdb re-called the RT-PCR reads with MiXCR. The sample shows some 550,000 distinct CDR3 sequences, around a quarter of them seen only once. These data were also reused for a study on T cells expressing NK-cell markers. That paper states: In generating TCR beta cDNA, 5'RACE template switching with UMIs was used.

Sample: CD4+ T cells sorted from PBMCs, taken 11 to 12 days after vaccination. The source of this sequence is a man between 45 and 60 years old who received an inactivated influenza vaccine.

This CDR3 is CSARDHGQGAGEQYF. The CDR3 DNA reads as TGCAGTGCTAGAGACCATGGACAGGGGGCCGGCGAGCAGTACTTC. The chain employs TRBV20-1 and TRBJ2-7; 11 bases align to TRBD1. V lost 0 bases to trimming and J lost 6 bases; unmatched junction nucleotides: 7. CDR3 length equals 15 residues. The germline gives CDR1 DFQATT, CDR2 SNEGSKA (reference sequence).